This TCR beta chain was sequenced in a study of CD8 T cell repertoires and HIV-1 epitope variants. Using immunoSEQ multiplex PCR, the repertoire was profiled, and TCRdb retains in-frame clones only, with some absent. The table lists 4,500 or so clones, about 63% of them singletons, with 44% in the top ten. Comment on this clone: No antigen is known for it.

The CDR3 spans 17 residues. V trimming: 5 bases; J trimming: 5 bases; junction bases outside the gene matches: 15. In germline, CDR1 is MDHEN, CDR2 SYDVKM. Sequenced material: cultured CD8+ T cells derived from PBMCs. This sequence joins TRBV28 and TRBJ2-3, with 8 bases that match TRBD2. This clonotype was sampled from a male donor with HIV. The CDR3 here is CASSPDIAGPRGDTQYF. The CDR3 DNA reads TGTGCCAGCAGTCCTGACATAGCGGGGCCACGGGGAGATACGCAGTATTTT.